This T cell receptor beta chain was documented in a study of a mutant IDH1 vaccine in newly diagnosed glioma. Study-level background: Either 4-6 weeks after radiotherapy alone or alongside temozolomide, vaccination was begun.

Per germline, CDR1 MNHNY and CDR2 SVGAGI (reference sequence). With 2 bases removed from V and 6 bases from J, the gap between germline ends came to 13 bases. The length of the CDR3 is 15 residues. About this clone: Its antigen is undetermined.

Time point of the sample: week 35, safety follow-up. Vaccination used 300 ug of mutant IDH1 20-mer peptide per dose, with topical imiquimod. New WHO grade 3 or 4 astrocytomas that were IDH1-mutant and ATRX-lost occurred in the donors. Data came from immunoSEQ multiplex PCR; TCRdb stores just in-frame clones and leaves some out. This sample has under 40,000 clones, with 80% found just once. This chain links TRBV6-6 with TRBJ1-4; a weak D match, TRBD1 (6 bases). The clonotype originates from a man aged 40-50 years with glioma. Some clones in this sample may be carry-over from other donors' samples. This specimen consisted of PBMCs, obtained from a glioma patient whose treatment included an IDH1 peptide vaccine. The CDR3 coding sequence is TGTGCCAGCAGTTACAGGGCAGGGGCAGATGAAAAACTGTTTTTT. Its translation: CASSYRAGADEKLFF.